This T cell receptor beta chain was documented in a study of patients and donors after allogeneic stem cell transplantation. One entry per CDR3 protein results from TCRdb running MiXCR on the RT-PCR reads. Counted here are about a million distinct CDR3 sequences, under 20% occurring once; the ten biggest clones make up 6%. With 0 bases removed from V and 5 bases from J, the gap between germline ends came to 22 bases. The CDR3 is 18 amino acids. CDR1 is MGHRA and CDR2 is YSYEKL in the germline V gene. The chain is built from TRBV4-1 and TRBJ1-2, with D perhaps matching TRBD1 (5 bases). The receptor's source is a human donor who was either an allogeneic HSCT recipient or a stem cell or donor lymphocyte infusion donor (not recorded which). It is not recorded whose cells these are; they may come from a transplant donor. What was sequenced was blood, either unsorted or a sorted T cell fraction (not recorded which). CDR3 bases: TGCGCCAGCAGCCAAGAAGGGTCCAGGCCCAGGGACCGATATGGCTACACCTTC. Translating gives CASSQEGSRPRDRYGYTF.